The entry that follows covers one T cell receptor beta chain sequence. Its specificity is not known. CDR3 size: 16 residues. The V gene's germline CDR1 is SQVTM and CDR2 ANQGSEA. Trimming removed 3 bases at V and 0 bases at J, with 17 bases between. This sample is part of a study of human thymus T cells. Study observations and caveats: Seemingly biased V and J gene usage marked thymic and blood repertoires. Among unrelated individuals, related research reported thymic repertoires that overlapped highly.

Thymus tissue was removed during corrective cardiac surgery. Each of the donors was a healthy Finnish infant who was undergoing open corrective cardiac surgery for congenital heart defects. The method was immunoSEQ multiplex PCR; TCRdb's version includes in-frame clones alone and lacks a portion of them. The top ten clones hold 0.02% to 0.025% of a sample with 100,000 to 150,000 clones, around 95% of them seen once. Input material: thymus tissue. The J gene is TRBJ1-1, the V gene TRBV29-1; D gene uncertain. The sequence derives from a boy in the first two years of life with a congenital heart defect but otherwise immunologically healthy. The CDR3 loop reads CSVDRPTSAMNTEAFF. CDR3 bases: TGCAGCGTTGACCGCCCCACGTCTGCGATGAACACTGAAGCTTTCTTT.